The source of this TCR beta chain is a study of T cells in Graves' hyperthyroidism and ophthalmopathy. Findings and limits, study-wide: Blood also held most thyroid clonotypes expanded beyond 0.001.

The germline V gene encodes CDR1 LNHDA and CDR2 SQIVND (reference sequence). The CDR3 has 16 amino acids. With V trimmed by 4 bases and J by 3 bases, 7 bases remained unmatched. From RNA transcripts, TCR beta CDR3 regions were amplified. Primed by the HTBI set, a first-round RT-PCR was run on the TCR CDR3. TCRdb itself ran the multiplex PCR reads through MiXCR, one entry per CDR3 protein. The table includes about 640,000 distinct CDR3 sequences, less than 25% detected once. This clonotype showed up many times. Its antigen is currently unknown. This TCR was recovered from a man younger than 45 with Graves' ophthalmopathy. The sequenced material came from blood. The J gene is TRBJ2-7, the V gene TRBV19; TRBD2 matches at 12 bases. In DNA, the CDR3 is TGTGCCAGTAGTACCCTCCTGACTAGCGGGAGCTACGAGCAGTACTTC. The encoded protein is CASSTLLTSGSYEQYF.